This T cell receptor (beta chain) comes out of a study of control samples from healthy donors and cancer patients. The data were produced by immunoSEQ multiplex PCR, yet TCRdb's version contains in-frame clones alone and is incomplete. The profile shows some 120,000 clones, about 94% of them singletons. The sample taken for sequencing was blood. This clonotype was obtained from a man under 40 in good health.

CDR3 nucleotide sequence: TGTGCAAGTCGCTTAGAGGTCTCTTGCTACGAGCAGTACGTC. It encodes CASRLEVSCYEQYV. V usage is TRBV12-2 and J usage is TRBJ2-7. TRBV12-2 is a known pseudogene. The CDR3 is made up of 14 amino acids.